What follows describes a single T cell receptor beta chain. The data stem from a study of T-cell memory formation after mild COVID-19. After 5'RACE with constant-segment primers, TCR alpha and TCR beta cDNA libraries carrying sample barcodes and UMIs were obtained. One entry per CDR3 protein, called by TCRdb with MiXCR from the 5' RACE reads. The sample contains about 290,000 distinct CDR3 sequences, more than 15% of which appear only once. This CDR3 is built from 13 residues. Germline V gene data show CDR1 as SGHTA and CDR2 as FQGNSA. V was pared by 10 bases and J by 2 bases, with 13 bases between. This TCR came from a man aged 18 to 35 who had mild COVID-19 (a few samples of this study predate the infection). Cell type and time point are not known. The gene calls are TRBV7-2 and TRBJ2-3; D might be TRBD1 (5 bases). Material for sequencing was PBMCs or a T cell subset sorted from them (not recorded which). CDR3 sequence reads: CATELGDTDTQYF. The CDR3 region has the DNA TGTGCCACCGAGCTAGGGGACACAGATACGCAGTATTTT.